A single sample gave rise to the 27 T cell receptor beta chains below, sequenced in a study of shared clonotypes between healthy human individuals. Only CD45RO-negative cells positively selected for CCR7 counted as naive CD8 cells, so terminally differentiated effector memory CD45RA+ cells were excluded. Repertoires were generated with immunoSEQ multiplex PCR, while TCRdb's copy carries only in-frame clones and drops some. The sample holds around 700,000 clones, 90% to 95% seen once. The source material was naive CD8+ T cells sorted from blood. These receptors originate from a man in his thirties or forties in good health.

The chain recombines TRBV28 with TRBJ1-1; TRBD1 agrees at 7 bases. V shed 3 bases and J 4 bases; nucleotides not matched to a gene: 2. The germline V gene encodes CDR1 MDHEN and CDR2 SYDVKM. The CDR3 is 13 residues long. CDR3: CASSFRGITEAFF. The DNA of the CDR3 is TGTGCCAGCAGTTTCAGGGGGATCACTGAAGCTTTCTTT.

The chain joins TRBV9 to TRBJ1-4; TRBD1 is a possible D gene (6 bases). V was shortened by 0 bases and J by 6 bases, with 12 bases between the two germline ends. The germline V gene has CDR1 SGDLS and CDR2 YYNGEE. The CDR3 is 15 residues long. This CDR3 is CASSVGTVLDEKLFF. The CDR3 DNA reads as TGTGCCAGCAGCGTAGGGACAGTACTTGATGAAAAACTGTTTTTT.

This chain connects TRBV27 to TRBJ1-2; D gene unclear. The germline CDR1 and CDR2 sequences are MNHEY and SMNVEV (reference sequence). The CDR3 contains 13 residues. Trimming stripped 4 bases from V and 4 bases from J, with 10 bases between. The CDR3 DNA is TGTGCCAGCAGTTCTGGCACCACCTATGGCTACACCTTC. Translated, it gives CASSSGTTYGYTF.

The CDR3 is CASSLAGQVYEQYF. CDR3 sequence (DNA): TGCGCCAGCAGCTTGGCGGGACAGGTCTACGAGCAGTACTTC. The chain links TRBV5-1 to TRBJ2-7; 8 nucleotides match TRBD1. The CDR3 sequence is 14 residues long. V lost 0 bases to trimming and J lost 3 bases; unmatched junction nucleotides: 2. The germline gives CDR1 SGHRS, CDR2 YFSETQ.

V usage is TRBV30 and J usage is TRBJ1-1; TRBD1 matches at 10 bases. The CDR3 runs to 13 residues. Trimming at V came to 5 bases and at J to 6 bases, leaving 6 bases not matched to a gene. Per germline, CDR1 GTSNPN and CDR2 SVGIG (reference sequence). This chain's CDR3 is CAWELGTGAEAFF. CDR3 bases: TGTGCCTGGGAGCTAGGGACAGGGGCTGAAGCTTTCTTT. Looking up the rest from reference TRBV30 and TRBJ1-1 gives the full variable domain: SQTIHQWPATLVQPVGSPLSLECTVEGTSNPNLYWYRQAAGRGLQLLFYSVGIGQISSEVPQNLSASRPQDRQFILSSKKLLLSDSGFYLCAWELGTGAEAFFGQGTRLTVV.

V is TRBV29-1 and J is TRBJ2-1; D is perhaps TRBD2 (5 bases). The germline V gene encodes CDR1 SQVTM and CDR2 ANQGSEA. CDR3 size: 14 residues. V gave up 3 bases and J gave up 4 bases, with 13 bases separating them. The CDR3 DNA sequence: TGCAGCGTTGACCCACTAGACGGGTACAATGAGCAGTTCTTC. Residues: CSVDPLDGYNEQFF.

The rearrangement joins TRBV27 to TRBJ2-7; weak D call: TRBD1 (6 bases). This CDR3 spans 16 amino acids. Deletions cut 5 bases from V and 2 bases from J, with 19 bases between. The V gene's germline CDR1 is MNHEY and CDR2 SMNVEV (reference sequence). Written as DNA, the CDR3 is TGTGCCAGCAGTCCCGGTGGGCAGGGGCCTCCCTACGAGCAGTACTTC. Amino acids: CASSPGGQGPPYEQYF.

The gene calls are TRBV4-3 and TRBJ1-2; D is unresolved. Germline CDR1 reads LGHNA; CDR2 reads YSLEER. The CDR3 runs 15 residues. V gave up 0 bases and J gave up 4 bases, with 12 bases separating them. The chain's CDR3 is CASSQDGSSFYGYTF. CDR3 nucleotide sequence: TGCGCCAGCAGCCAAGATGGATCCTCTTTCTATGGCTACACCTTC.

CDR3 loop: CASSFRVSLAKNIQYF. The DNA of the CDR3 is TGTGCCAGCAGCTTTCGGGTCAGCTTAGCCAAAAACATTCAGTACTTC. V is TRBV7-2 and J is TRBJ2-4; D call uncertain. The V gene lost 3 bases and the J gene lost 0 bases, with 12 bases spanning the gap. The CDR3 length is 16 residues. CDR1 is SGHTA, CDR2 FQGNSA, per germline.

This rearrangement joins TRBV11-2 to TRBJ2-7; 10 bases are shared with TRBD2. Germline CDR1 reads SGHAT; CDR2 reads FQNNGV. The V gene end was trimmed by 1 base and the J gene end by 4 bases; junction bases not matched to a gene: 4. This CDR3 comprises 15 residues. CDR3 nucleotide sequence: TGTGCCAGCAGCTTAGCCCCTAGCGGGAGTTACGAGCAGTACTTC. As protein: CASSLAPSGSYEQYF.

This clone was seen just once. The chain couples TRBV9 to TRBJ2-7; weak D call: TRBD1 (6 bases). Trimming removed 3 bases at V and 2 bases at J, with 12 bases between. The germline V gene encodes CDR1 SGDLS and CDR2 YYNGEE. CDR3 length: 14 amino acids. The CDR3 DNA reads TGTGCCAGCAGCGCCCTAGGACAGACCTACGAGCAGTACTTC. Amino acid sequence: CASSALGQTYEQYF.

J is TRBJ2-7 and V is TRBV5-1; TRBD2 agrees at 7 bases. Germline V gene data show CDR1 as SGHRS and CDR2 as YFSETQ. The CDR3 has 15 amino acids. Trimming removed 0 bases from V and 5 bases from J; junction bases left unmatched: 8. CDR3 nucleotide sequence: TGCGCCAGCAGCTTGGCGTTGTCGGGAGGAGACGAGCAGTACTTC. This translates into CASSLALSGGDEQYF.

The V gene is TRBV5-1, the J gene TRBJ2-1, with 9 bases matching TRBD2. V trimming: 0 bases; J trimming: 7 bases; junction bases outside the gene matches: 8. Germline assignment: CDR1 SGHRS and CDR2 YFSETQ. The CDR3 has 16 residues. This chain's CDR3 is CASSLAVAGVSNEQFF. In DNA form, the CDR3 reads TGCGCCAGCAGCTTGGCTGTAGCGGGAGTCAGTAATGAGCAGTTCTTC.

The J gene is TRBJ2-5, the V gene TRBV7-9; 9 bases map to TRBD1. CDR3 length: 15 amino acids. J gave up 4 bases and V 5 bases, and 8 bases lay outside the gene matches. Germline CDR1 and CDR2: SEHNR and FQNEAQ (reference sequence). This CDR3 is CASSPGTGYPETQYF. The DNA of the CDR3 is TGTGCCAGCAGCCCCGGGACAGGGTACCCAGAGACCCAGTACTTC.

To note about this clone: Different DNA sequences within this sample yield the same CDR3. Here the CDR3 DNA reads TGTGCCAGCAGCGTAGGGGGGTCGGGTTACGAGCAGTACTTC. Residues: CASSVGGSGYEQYF. This sequence joins TRBV9 and TRBJ2-7; D could derive from TRBD1 or TRBD2 (5 bases each). Deletions cut 0 bases from V and 4 bases from J, with 11 bases between. Germline values: CDR1 SGDLS, CDR2 YYNGEE. This CDR3 contains 14 residues.

The CDR3 DNA is TGTGCCACCGATTTTGGTGTAGCTGAAGCTTTCTTT. Its protein is CATDFGVAEAFF. The genes are TRBV28 and TRBJ1-1; D gene ambiguous. CDR3 length: 12 amino acids. V was pared by 10 bases and J by 6 bases, with 15 bases between. Germline CDR1 MDHEN, CDR2 SYDVKM. Based on the CDR3 plus reference TRBV28 and TRBJ1-1, the full variable domain is DVKVTQSSRYLVKRTGEKVFLECVQDMDHENMFWYRQDPGLGLRLIYFSYDVKMKEKGDIPEGYSVSREKKERFSLILESASTNQTSMYLCATDFGVAEAFFGQGTRLTVV.

The rearrangement links TRBV4-1 to TRBJ2-3; TRBD2 matches at 7 bases. The CDR3 has 15 amino acids. V shed 8 bases and J 2 bases; nucleotides not matched to a gene: 10. Germline assignment: CDR1 MGHRA and CDR2 YSYEKL. This chain's CDR3 is CASRDLAGSTDTQYF. CDR3 bases: TGCGCCAGCCGAGATTTAGCGGGCTCCACAGATACGCAGTATTTT.

The rearrangement joins TRBV27 to TRBJ2-1; unclear D gene. Trimming left V 5 bases short and J 12 bases short, with 17 bases between. The CDR3 is made up of 13 amino acids. Per the germline V gene, CDR1 is MNHEY and CDR2 is SMNVEV (reference sequence). CDR3 region: CASSGEVHVGQFF. The DNA for the CDR3 is TGTGCCAGCAGTGGGGAAGTACATGTTGGGCAGTTCTTC.

The chain employs TRBV6-6 and TRBJ1-4, with D unresolved. Trimming removed 10 bases at V and 7 bases at J, with 19 bases between. The CDR3 contains 14 residues. Germline V CDR1 and CDR2: MNHNY, SVGAGI (reference sequence). The CDR3 is CATRKEGLGEKLFF. CDR3 DNA sequence: TGTGCCACTAGAAAGGAGGGTTTAGGTGAAAAACTGTTTTTT.

V is TRBV7-3 and J is TRBJ2-5, with unresolved D. The germline CDR1 and CDR2 sequences are SGHTA and FQGTGA. The CDR3 sequence is 13 residues long. Between the trimmed V and J ends, which lost 5 bases and 2 bases, there was a span of 9 bases. The CDR3 region is CASSPPSQETQYF. DNA of the CDR3: TGTGCCAGCAGCCCTCCGTCTCAAGAGACCCAGTACTTC. Together with reference TRBV7-3 and TRBJ2-5, the CDR3 gives the full variable domain: GAGVSQTPSNKVTEKGKYVELRCDPISGHTALYWYRQSLGQGPEFLIYFQGTGAADDSGLPNDRFFAVRPEGSVSTLKIQRTERGDSAVYLCASSPPSQETQYFGPGTRLLVL.

CDR3 residues: CASTNRINQPQHF. The CDR3 DNA sequence: TGTGCCAGTACGAACAGGATCAATCAGCCCCAGCATTTT. The rearrangement uses TRBV19 and TRBJ1-5; possible D gene TRBD1, 5 bases. The CDR3 is 13 amino acids. V gave up 7 bases and J gave up 3 bases, with 10 bases separating them. Germline V CDR1 and CDR2: LNHDA, SQIVND (reference sequence).

The genes are TRBV29-1 and TRBJ2-1; 12 positions agree with TRBD2. Per germline, CDR1 SQVTM and CDR2 ANQGSEA. The CDR3 contains 15 residues. V shed 5 bases, J shed 1 base, and the junction held 3 bases outside the gene matches. CDR3 residues: CSVCTSGRSYNEQFF. CDR3 bases: TGCAGCGTTTGTACTAGCGGGAGGTCCTACAATGAGCAGTTCTTC.

V is TRBV7-9 and J is TRBJ2-4; no reliable D call. CDR1 and CDR2 (germline): SEHNR, FQNEAQ (reference sequence). Deletions cut 3 bases from V and 2 bases from J, with 8 bases between. CDR3 length equals 14 residues. The CDR3 DNA follows: TGTGCCAGCAGCTTTAGCTTATCCAAAAACATTCAGTACTTC. It translates to CASSFSLSKNIQYF.

The CDR3 DNA sequence: TGCGCCAGCAGCTATTCCTTACCCGGGAATTCACCCCTCCACTTT. It specifies CASSYSLPGNSPLHF. The rearrangement uses TRBV5-1 and TRBJ1-6; D gene ambiguous. Germline V lookup: CDR1 SGHRS, CDR2 YFSETQ. Trimming shortened V by 3 bases and J by 7 bases, and 14 bases separated the two germline ends. This CDR3 has 15 residues.

This clone came up a few times. The chain carries TRBV19 and TRBJ1-3; D gene ambiguous. Germline V gene lookup returns CDR1 LNHDA and CDR2 SQIVND (reference sequence). The CDR3 is 17 amino acids. Trimming left V 3 bases short and J 0 bases short, with 15 bases between. The CDR3 sequence is CASSIGSGSLSGNTIYF. Written as DNA, the CDR3 is TGTGCCAGTAGTATTGGATCGGGGTCTCTCTCTGGAAACACCATATATTTT.

This clone occurred once. In the same sample, other DNA sequences code for this CDR3. The V call is TRBV2, the J call TRBJ2-7, with D tentatively TRBD1 (5 bases). The CDR3 has 11 amino acids. Germline V gene sequence: CDR1 SNHLY, CDR2 FYNNEI. The V end lost 8 bases, the J end lost 4 bases, and 9 bases lay between the germline ends. The chain's CDR3 is CASQGRYEQYF. The DNA for the CDR3 is TGTGCCAGCCAGGGCAGGTACGAGCAGTACTTC.

Here the CDR3 reads CASSLVETGGMNTEAFF. For the CDR3, the DNA is TGTGCCAGCAGCTTAGTGGAGACAGGGGGAATGAACACTGAAGCTTTCTTT. The genes are TRBV7-6 and TRBJ1-1, with 9 bases fitting TRBD1. Germline loops: CDR1 SGHVS, CDR2 FNYEAQ. This CDR3 region has 17 residues. V gave up 1 base and J gave up 0 bases; unmatched junction bases: 6.